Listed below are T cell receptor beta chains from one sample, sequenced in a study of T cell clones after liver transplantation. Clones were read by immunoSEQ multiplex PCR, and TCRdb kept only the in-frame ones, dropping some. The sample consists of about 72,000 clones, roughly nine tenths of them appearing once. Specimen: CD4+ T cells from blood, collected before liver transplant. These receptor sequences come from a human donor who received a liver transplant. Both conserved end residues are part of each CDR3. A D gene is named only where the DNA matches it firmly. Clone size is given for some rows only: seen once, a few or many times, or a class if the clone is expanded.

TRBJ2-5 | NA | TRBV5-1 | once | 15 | CASNPTLDSQETQYF | TGCGCCAGCAACCCTACCCTTGACAGTCAAGAGACCCAGTACTTC
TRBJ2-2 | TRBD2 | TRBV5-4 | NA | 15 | CASSFPSGSSGELFF | TGTGCCAGCAGCTTCCCTAGCGGGAGTTCCGGGGAGCTGTTTTTT
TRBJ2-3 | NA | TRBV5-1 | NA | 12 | CASSGGRDTQYF | TGCGCCAGCAGCGGGGGGCGGGATACGCAGTATTTT
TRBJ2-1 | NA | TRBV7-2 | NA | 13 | CASSFGSVYEQFF | TGTGCCAGCAGCTTCGGGAGCGTGTATGAGCAGTTCTTC
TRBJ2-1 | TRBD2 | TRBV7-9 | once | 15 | CASSRLAGTYNEQFF | TGTGCCAGCAGCAGACTAGCGGGAACTTACAATGAGCAGTTCTTC
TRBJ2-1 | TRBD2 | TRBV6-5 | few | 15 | CASRSTSLSYNEQFF | TGTGCCAGCAGATCGACTAGCCTCTCCTACAATGAGCAGTTCTTC
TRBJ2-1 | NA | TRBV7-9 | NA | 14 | CASSLAKSVDEQFF | TGTGCCAGCAGCTTAGCCAAGAGCGTAGATGAGCAGTTCTTC
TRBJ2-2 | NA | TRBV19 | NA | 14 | CASRRTENTGELFF | TGTGCCAGTAGACGGACAGAGAACACCGGGGAGCTGTTTTTT
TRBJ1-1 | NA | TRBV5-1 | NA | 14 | CASSLGSGSTEAFF | TGCGCCAGCAGCTTGGGGTCGGGGAGCACTGAAGCTTTCTTT
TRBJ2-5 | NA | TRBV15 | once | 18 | CATSSDSLDTSHRETQYF | TGTGCCACCAGCAGTGATTCGCTGGACACTTCCCACCGGGAGACCCAGTACTTC
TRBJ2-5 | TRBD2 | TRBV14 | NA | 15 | CASSLGPAGWETQYF | TGTGCCAGCAGCCTCGGGCCAGCGGGATGGGAGACCCAGTACTTC
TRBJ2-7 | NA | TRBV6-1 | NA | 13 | CASGGRLGYEQYF | TGTGCCAGCGGAGGGAGGCTGGGCTACGAGCAGTACTTC
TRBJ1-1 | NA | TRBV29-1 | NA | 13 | CSVGGVGNTEAFF | TGCAGCGTGGGAGGGGTAGGGAACACTGAAGCTTTCTTT
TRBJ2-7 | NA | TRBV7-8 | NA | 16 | CASSLARATGYYEQYF | TGTGCCAGCAGCTTAGCGAGGGCTACTGGGTACTACGAGCAGTACTTC
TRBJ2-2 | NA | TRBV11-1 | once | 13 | CASSLDGYGELFF | TGTGCCAGCAGCTTAGATGGATACGGGGAGCTGTTTTTT
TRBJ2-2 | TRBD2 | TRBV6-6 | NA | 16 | CASSQNPAGGPGELFF | TGTGCCAGCAGTCAAAACCCAGCGGGAGGGCCCGGGGAGCTGTTTTTT
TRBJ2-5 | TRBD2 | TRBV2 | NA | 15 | CASSASSGSGETQYF | TGTGCCAGCAGCGCCAGCAGCGGGAGTGGAGAGACCCAGTACTTC
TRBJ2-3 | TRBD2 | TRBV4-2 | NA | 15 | CASSQLAGEGNTQYF | TGTGCCAGCAGCCAGCTAGCGGGAGAAGGTAATACGCAGTATTTT
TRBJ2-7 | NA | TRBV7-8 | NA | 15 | CASSPGHSSNYEQYF | TGTGCCAGCAGCCCGGGGCACAGTTCCAACTACGAGCAGTACTTC
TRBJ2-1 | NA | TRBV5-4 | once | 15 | CASSLGKGTGNEQFF | TGTGCCAGCAGCCTGGGCAAGGGTACGGGGAATGAGCAGTTCTTC
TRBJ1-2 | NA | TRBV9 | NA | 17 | CASSEQPVGEASYGYTF | TGTGCCAGCAGCGAACAGCCCGTAGGGGAGGCCAGCTATGGCTACACCTTC
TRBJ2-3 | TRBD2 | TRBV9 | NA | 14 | CASSASGGGDTQYF | TGTGCCAGCAGCGCAAGCGGGGGAGGAGATACGCAGTATTTT
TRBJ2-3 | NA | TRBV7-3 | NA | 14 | CASSLLAGTDTQYF | TGTGCCAGCAGCTTATTGGCAGGCACAGATACGCAGTATTTT
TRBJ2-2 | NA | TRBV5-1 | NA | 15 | CASSSGQPNTGELFF | TGCGCCAGCAGCTCTGGACAACCGAACACCGGGGAGCTGTTTTTT
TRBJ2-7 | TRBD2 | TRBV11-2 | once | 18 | CASSALVLAGRRTGEQYF | TGTGCCAGCAGCGCCCTAGTACTAGCGGGACGCCGTACGGGCGAGCAGTACTTC
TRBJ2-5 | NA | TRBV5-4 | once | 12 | CASSFPRETQYF | TGTGCCAGCAGCTTCCCCAGGGAGACCCAGTACTTC
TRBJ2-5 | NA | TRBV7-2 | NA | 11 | CASSLKETQYF | TGTGCCAGCAGCCTAAAAGAGACCCAGTACTTC
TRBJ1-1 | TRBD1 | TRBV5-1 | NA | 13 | CASSLVQGADGFF | TGCGCCAGCAGCTTGGTTCAGGGGGCCGACGGTTTCTTT
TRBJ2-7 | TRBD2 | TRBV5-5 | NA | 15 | CASSIGTSGPYEQYF | TGTGCCAGCAGCATCGGGACTAGCGGACCCTACGAGCAGTACTTC
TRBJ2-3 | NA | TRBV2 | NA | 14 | CASILRGRTDTQYF | TGTGCCAGCATCCTGCGAGGGAGGACAGATACGCAGTATTTT
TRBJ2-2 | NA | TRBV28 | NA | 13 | CASSLPGLGELFF | TGTGCCAGCAGTCTTCCGGGACTCGGGGAGCTGTTTTTT
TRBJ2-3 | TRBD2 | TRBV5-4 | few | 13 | CASRLAGTDTQYF | TGTGCCAGCAGACTAGCGGGCACAGATACGCAGTATTTT
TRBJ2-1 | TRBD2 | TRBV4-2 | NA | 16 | CASSVRRLAPYNEQFF | TGTGCCAGCAGCGTGAGAAGACTAGCCCCTTACAATGAGCAGTTCTTC
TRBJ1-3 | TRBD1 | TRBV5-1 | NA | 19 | CASSLRPGTGAVSGNTIYF | TGCGCCAGCAGCTTACGTCCCGGGACAGGAGCTGTATCTGGAAACACCATATATTTT
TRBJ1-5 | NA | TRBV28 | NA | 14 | CASSYPGRDQPQHF | TGTGCCAGCAGTTACCCAGGAAGGGATCAGCCCCAGCATTTT
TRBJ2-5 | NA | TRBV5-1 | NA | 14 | CASSPDGQSGTQYF | TGCGCCAGCAGCCCCGACGGGCAGTCCGGGACCCAGTACTTC
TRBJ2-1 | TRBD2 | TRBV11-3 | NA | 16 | CASSLAGLAGGYEQFF | TGTGCCAGCAGCTTAGCGGGACTAGCGGGAGGGTATGAGCAGTTCTTC
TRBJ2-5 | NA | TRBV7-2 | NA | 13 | CASSSSWGETQYF | TGTGCCAGCAGCTCTTCATGGGGGGAGACCCAGTACTTC
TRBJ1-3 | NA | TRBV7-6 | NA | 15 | CASSSTGNTGNTIYF | TGTGCCAGCAGCTCTACAGGGAATACCGGAAACACCATATATTTT
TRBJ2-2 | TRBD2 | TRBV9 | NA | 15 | CASSVGPAGTGELFF | TGTGCCAGCAGCGTAGGTCCAGCGGGAACCGGGGAGCTGTTTTTT
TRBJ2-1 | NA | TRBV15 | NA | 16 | CATSRAGTSKGNEQFF | TGTGCCACCAGCAGAGCCGGGACCTCTAAGGGAAATGAGCAGTTCTTC